This T cell receptor beta chain was retrieved from a study of cytomegalovirus exposure and HLA in healthy donors. Overall study: An earlier analysis found fewer than 140 million unique TCR beta sequences from 150 million to 200 million T cells. Caucasian-associated ancestry cluster membership applied to approximately 81% of around 400 genotyped donors.

Germline values: CDR1 SNHLY, CDR2 FYNNEI. CDR3 length: 13 residues. These donors counted as nominally healthy when sampled, but unrecorded immune exposures were likely. Primers for the PCR totalled 60 Vbeta and 13 Jbeta. Clones were read by immunoSEQ multiplex PCR, and TCRdb kept only the in-frame ones, dropping some. This table holds 100,000 to 150,000 clones, just under 75% found once. Study-level findings and limits: Association of a missense DCLRE1C variant with TCR beta V- and J-gene trimming was reported in a later analysis.

Turning to this clone: Its antigen is unknown.

V usage is TRBV2 and J usage is TRBJ2-5; maybe TRBD2 (5 bases). The J call is doubtful: the DNA matches TRBJ2-7 better. The TCR comes from a man aged 35 to 55 in good health and CMV-seropositive. The specimen was PBMCs. The CDR3 DNA is TGTGCCAGCACGGGGTCCAGCTCCTACGAGCAGTACTTC. Its translation: CASTGSSSYEQYF.